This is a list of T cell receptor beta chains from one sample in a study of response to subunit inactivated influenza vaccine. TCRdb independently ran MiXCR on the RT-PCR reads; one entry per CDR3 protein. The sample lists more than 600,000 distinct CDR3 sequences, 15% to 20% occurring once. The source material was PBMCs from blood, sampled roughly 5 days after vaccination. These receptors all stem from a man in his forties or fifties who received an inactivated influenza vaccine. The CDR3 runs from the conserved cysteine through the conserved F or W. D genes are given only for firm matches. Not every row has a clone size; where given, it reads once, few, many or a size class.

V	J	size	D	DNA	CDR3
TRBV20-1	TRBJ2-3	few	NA	TGCAGTGCTAGAAGCCGGTTGGTGCGGAGCACAGATACGCAGTATTTT	CSARSRLVRSTDTQYF
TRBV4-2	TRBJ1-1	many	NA	TGTGCCAGCAGCCAAGGGCCGAACACTGAAGCTTTCTTT	CASSQGPNTEAFF
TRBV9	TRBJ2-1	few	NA	TGTGCCAGCAGCGTGGGGGATCCGAGTACTGAGCAGTTCTTC	CASSVGDPSTEQFF
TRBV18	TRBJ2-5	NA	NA	TGTGCCAGCTCCAGGGTGGACCTACCGGGAGAGACCCAGTACTTC	CASSRVDLPGETQYF
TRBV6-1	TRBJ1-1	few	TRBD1	TGTGCCAGCAGGTCGGACAGGGGGCTAAACACTGAAGCTTTCTTT	CASRSDRGLNTEAFF
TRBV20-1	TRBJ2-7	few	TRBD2	TGCAGTGCTAGTGGAGGACTAGCGGGAATCCACGAGCAGTACTTC	CSASGGLAGIHEQYF
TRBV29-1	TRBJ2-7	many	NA	TGCAGCGTTGAAGATAGGGGGGCGGGGTCCAACAAGCAGTACTTC	CSVEDRGAGSNKQYF
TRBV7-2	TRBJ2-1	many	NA	TGTGCCAGCAGATCCACGCAAGTTGGTGAGCAGTTCTTC	CASRSTQVGEQFF
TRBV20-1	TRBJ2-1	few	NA	TGCAGTGCTAGACCCTTCGACAGTAACTCCTACAATGAGCAGTTCTTC	CSARPFDSNSYNEQFF
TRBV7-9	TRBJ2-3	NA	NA	TGTGCCAGCAGCGTCTCAGATACGCAGTATTTT	CASSVSDTQYF
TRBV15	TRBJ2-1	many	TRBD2	TGTGCCACCAGCAGCCTAGCGGGAGGTTACAATGAGCAGTTCTTC	CATSSLAGGYNEQFF
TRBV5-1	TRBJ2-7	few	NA	TGCGCCAGCAGCATCGAGGGACCACCTGCCTACGAGCAGTACTTC	CASSIEGPPAYEQYF
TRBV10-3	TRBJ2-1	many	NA	TGTGCCATCAGTGAGCTAGTTGGAGTGGGGCTGTACAATGAGCAGTTCTTC	CAISELVGVGLYNEQFF
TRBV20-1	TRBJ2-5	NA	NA	TGCAGTGCTAGAAAGCCGGGACTCCTAGAGACCCAGTACTTC	CSARKPGLLETQYF
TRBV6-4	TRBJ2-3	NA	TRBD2	TGTGCCAGCAGTGAATTGGCTAGCGGGGGGTTTAGGACGCAGTATTTT	CASSELASGGFRTQYF
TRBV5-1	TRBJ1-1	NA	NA	TGCGCCAGCAGCTTGGAGGGCAGCTTGAACACTGAAGCTTTCTTT	CASSLEGSLNTEAFF